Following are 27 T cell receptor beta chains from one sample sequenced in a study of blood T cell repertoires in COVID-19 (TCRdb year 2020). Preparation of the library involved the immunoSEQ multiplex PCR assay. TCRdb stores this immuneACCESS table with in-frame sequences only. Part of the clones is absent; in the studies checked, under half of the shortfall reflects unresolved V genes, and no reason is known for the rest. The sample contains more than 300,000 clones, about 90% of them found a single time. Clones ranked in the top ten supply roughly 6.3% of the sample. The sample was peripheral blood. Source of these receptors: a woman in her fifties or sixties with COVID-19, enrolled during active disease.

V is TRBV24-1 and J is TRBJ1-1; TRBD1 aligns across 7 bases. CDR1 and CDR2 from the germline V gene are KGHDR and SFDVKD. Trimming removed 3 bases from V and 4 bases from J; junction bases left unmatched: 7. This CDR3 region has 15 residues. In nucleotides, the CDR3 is TGTGCCACCAGTGATACCCGAGAGGGGGCCACTGAAGCTTTCTTT. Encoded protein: CATSDTREGATEAFF.

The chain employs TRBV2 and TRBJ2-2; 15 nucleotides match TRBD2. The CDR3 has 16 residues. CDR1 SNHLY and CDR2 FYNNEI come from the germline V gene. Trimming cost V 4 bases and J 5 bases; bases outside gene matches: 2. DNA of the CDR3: TGTGCCAGCAGTGTCGGACTAGCGGGAGGGACCGGGGAGCTGTTTTTT. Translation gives CASSVGLAGGTGELFF.

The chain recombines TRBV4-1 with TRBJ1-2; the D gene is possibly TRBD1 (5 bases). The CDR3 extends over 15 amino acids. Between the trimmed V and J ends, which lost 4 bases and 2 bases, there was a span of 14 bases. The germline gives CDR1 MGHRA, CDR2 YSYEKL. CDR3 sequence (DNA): TGCGCCAGCAGCCCCACCCCGGACACGAACTATGGCTACACCTTC. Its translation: CASSPTPDTNYGYTF.

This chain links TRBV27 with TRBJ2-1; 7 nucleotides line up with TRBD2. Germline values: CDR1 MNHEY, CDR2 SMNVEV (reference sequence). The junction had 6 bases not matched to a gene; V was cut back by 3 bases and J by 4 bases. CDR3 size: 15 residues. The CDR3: CASSFLAGVYNEQFF. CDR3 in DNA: TGTGCCAGCAGTTTTTTGGCGGGAGTTTACAATGAGCAGTTCTTC.

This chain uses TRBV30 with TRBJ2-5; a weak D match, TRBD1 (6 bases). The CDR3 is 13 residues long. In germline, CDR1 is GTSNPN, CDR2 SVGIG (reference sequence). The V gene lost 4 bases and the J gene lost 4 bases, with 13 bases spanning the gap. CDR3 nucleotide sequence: TGTGCCTGGACTCAGGGGAGAGGAGAGACCCAGTACTTC. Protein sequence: CAWTQGRGETQYF.

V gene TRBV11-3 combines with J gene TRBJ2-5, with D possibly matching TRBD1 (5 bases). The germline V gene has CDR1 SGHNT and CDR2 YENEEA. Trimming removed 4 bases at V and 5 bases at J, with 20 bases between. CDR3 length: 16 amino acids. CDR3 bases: TGTGCCAGCAGCTCCCCGCTGGGCAGGGTGCGGGAGACCCAGTACTTC. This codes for CASSSPLGRVRETQYF.

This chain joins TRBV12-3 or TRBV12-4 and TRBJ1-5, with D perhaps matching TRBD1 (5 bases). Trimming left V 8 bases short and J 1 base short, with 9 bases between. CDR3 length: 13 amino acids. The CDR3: CASGARSNQPQHF. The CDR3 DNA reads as TGTGCCAGCGGGGCGCGGAGCAATCAGCCCCAGCATTTT.

DNA of the CDR3: TGTGCCAGCAACCCCCGCCTGAGCACTGAAGCTTTCTTT. Protein sequence: CASNPRLSTEAFF. V usage is TRBV5-5 and J usage is TRBJ1-1; D is ambiguous. The CDR3 sequence is 13 residues long. Germline CDR1 and CDR2: SGHKS and YYEKEE (reference sequence). Between the trimmed V and J ends, which lost 6 bases and 4 bases, there was a span of 13 bases.

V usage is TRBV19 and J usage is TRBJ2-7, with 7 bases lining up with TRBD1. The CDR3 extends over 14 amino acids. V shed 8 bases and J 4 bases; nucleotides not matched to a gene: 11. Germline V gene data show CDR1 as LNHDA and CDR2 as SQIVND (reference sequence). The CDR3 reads CASQKGASSYEQYF. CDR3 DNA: TGTGCCAGTCAAAAGGGGGCCTCCAGTTACGAGCAGTACTTC.

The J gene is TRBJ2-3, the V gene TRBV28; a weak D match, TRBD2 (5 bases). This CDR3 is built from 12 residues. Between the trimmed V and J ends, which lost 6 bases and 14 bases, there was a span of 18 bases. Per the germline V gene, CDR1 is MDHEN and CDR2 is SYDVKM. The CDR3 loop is CASRERRTPPYF. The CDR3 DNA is TGTGCCAGCAGAGAAAGGAGGACTCCTCCGTATTTT. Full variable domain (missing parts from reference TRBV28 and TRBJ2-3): DVKVTQSSRYLVKRTGEKVFLECVQDMDHENMFWYRQDPGLGLRLIYFSYDVKMKEKGDIPEGYSVSREKKERFSLILESASTNQTSMYLCASRERRTPPYFGPGTRLTVL.

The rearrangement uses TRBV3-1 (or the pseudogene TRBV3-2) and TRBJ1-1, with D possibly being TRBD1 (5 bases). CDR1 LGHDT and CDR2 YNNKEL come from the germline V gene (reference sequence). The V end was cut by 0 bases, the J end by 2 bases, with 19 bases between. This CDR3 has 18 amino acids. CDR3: CASSQERRTLPVNTEAFF. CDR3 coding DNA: TGTGCCAGCAGCCAAGAAAGACGGACACTTCCTGTTAACACTGAAGCTTTCTTT.

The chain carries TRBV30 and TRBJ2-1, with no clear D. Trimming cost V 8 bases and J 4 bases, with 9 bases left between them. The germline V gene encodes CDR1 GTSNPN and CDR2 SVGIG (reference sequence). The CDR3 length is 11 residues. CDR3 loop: CAGIGYNEQFF. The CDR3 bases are TGTGCCGGAATCGGGTACAATGAGCAGTTCTTC.

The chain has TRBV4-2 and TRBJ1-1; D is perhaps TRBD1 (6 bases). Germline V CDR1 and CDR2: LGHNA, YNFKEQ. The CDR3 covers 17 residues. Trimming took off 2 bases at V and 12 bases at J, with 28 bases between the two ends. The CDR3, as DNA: TGTGCCAGCAGCCAAAGGGGAGGCGGGGGCCGCGCCATACCTCCTTTCTTT. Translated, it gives CASSQRGGGGRAIPPFF.

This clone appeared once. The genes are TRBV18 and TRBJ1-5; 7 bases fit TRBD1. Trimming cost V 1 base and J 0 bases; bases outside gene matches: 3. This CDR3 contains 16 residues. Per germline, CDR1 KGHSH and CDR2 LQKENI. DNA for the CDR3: TGTGCCAGCTCACCACAGGGGGCAAGTAGCAATCAGCCCCAGCATTTT. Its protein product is CASSPQGASSNQPQHF.

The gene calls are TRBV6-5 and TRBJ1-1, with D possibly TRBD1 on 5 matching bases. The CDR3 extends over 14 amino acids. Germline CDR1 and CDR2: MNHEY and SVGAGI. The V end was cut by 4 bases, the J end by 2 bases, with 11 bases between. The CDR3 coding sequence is TGTGCCAGCAGTTTCGGCAGGGTAAACACTGAAGCTTTCTTT. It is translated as CASSFGRVNTEAFF.

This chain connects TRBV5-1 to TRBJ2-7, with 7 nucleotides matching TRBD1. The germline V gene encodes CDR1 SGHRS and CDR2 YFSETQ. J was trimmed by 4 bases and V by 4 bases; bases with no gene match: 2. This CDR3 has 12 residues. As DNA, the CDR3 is TGCGCCAGCAGCGCGGACAGGTACGAGCAGTACTTC. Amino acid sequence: CASSADRYEQYF.

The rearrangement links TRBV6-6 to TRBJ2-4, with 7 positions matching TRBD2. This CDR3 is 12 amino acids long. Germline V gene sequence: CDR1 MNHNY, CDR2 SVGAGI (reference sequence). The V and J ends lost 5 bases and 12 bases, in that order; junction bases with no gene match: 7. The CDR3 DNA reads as TGTGCCAGCAGTGCTGACCGGGAGGCTCAGTACTTC. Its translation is CASSADREAQYF.

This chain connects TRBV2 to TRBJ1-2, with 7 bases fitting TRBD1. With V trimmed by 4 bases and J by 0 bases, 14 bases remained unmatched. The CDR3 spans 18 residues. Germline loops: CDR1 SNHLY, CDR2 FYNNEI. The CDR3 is CASSVTRPDRNPNYGYTF. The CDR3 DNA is TGTGCCAGCAGTGTTACCCGACCGGACAGGAACCCTAACTATGGCTACACCTTC.

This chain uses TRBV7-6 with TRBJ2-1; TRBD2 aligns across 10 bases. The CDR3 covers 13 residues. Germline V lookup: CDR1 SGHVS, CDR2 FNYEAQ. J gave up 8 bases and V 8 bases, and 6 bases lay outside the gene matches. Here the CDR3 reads CASGAGGPDEQFF. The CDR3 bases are TGTGCCAGCGGAGCGGGAGGGCCTGATGAGCAGTTCTTC.

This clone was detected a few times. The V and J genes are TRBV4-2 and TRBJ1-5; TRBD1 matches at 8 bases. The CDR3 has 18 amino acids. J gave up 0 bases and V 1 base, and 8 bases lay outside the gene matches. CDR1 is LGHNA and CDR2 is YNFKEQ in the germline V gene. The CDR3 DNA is TGTGCCAGCAGCCAAGGACCAGGGGGCATATATAGCAATCAGCCCCAGCATTTT. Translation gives CASSQGPGGIYSNQPQHF.

CDR3 amino acids: CATSDRGRGYGYTF. In DNA form, the CDR3 reads TGTGCCACCAGTGATAGGGGGAGAGGGTATGGCTACACCTTC. V gene TRBV24-1 combines with J gene TRBJ1-2; D is possibly TRBD1 (6 bases). The CDR3 extends over 14 amino acids. Germline lookup yields CDR1 KGHDR and CDR2 SFDVKD. The V and J ends lost 3 bases and 5 bases respectively, with 12 bases between them.

This CDR3 reads CASTRNGGFEAKNIQYF. The DNA for the CDR3 is TGTGCCAGTACCCGAAATGGGGGCTTTGAAGCCAAAAACATTCAGTACTTC. The chain employs TRBV19 and TRBJ2-4, with D possibly matching TRBD1 (6 bases). Germline V gene sequence: CDR1 LNHDA, CDR2 SQIVND (reference sequence). Deletions cut 7 bases from V and 0 bases from J, with 19 bases between. The CDR3 contains 17 residues.

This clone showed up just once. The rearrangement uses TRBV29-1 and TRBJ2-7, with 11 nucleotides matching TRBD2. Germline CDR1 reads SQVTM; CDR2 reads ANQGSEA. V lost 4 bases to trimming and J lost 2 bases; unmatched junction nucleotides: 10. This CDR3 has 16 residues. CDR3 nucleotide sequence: TGCAGCGTTGTTTGGCCTAGCGGGAGGTGGCCCTACGAGCAGTACTTC. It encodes CSVVWPSGRWPYEQYF.

The CDR3 DNA follows: TGTGCCAGCAGCGAAGGACAGGGGAGGTACTTC. Its protein product is CASSEGQGRYF. The rearrangement links TRBV5-4 to TRBJ2-7; 9 nucleotides match TRBD1. The CDR3 length is 11 residues. The V gene's germline CDR1 is SGHNT and CDR2 YYREEE (reference sequence). V dropped 4 bases and J dropped 12; count of bases not matched to a gene: 5.

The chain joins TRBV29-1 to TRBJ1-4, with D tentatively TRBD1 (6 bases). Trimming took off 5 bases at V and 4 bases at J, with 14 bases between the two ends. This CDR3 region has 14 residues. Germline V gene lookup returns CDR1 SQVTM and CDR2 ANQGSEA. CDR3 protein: CSVSDRNLNEKLFF. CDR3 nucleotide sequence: TGCAGCGTTTCGGACAGAAACCTTAATGAAAAACTGTTTTTT.

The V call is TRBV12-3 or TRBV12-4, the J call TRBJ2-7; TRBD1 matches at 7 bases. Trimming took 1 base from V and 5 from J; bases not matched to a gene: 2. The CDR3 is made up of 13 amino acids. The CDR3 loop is CASSLVDRDEQYF. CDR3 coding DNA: TGTGCCAGCAGTTTAGTAGACAGGGACGAGCAGTACTTC.

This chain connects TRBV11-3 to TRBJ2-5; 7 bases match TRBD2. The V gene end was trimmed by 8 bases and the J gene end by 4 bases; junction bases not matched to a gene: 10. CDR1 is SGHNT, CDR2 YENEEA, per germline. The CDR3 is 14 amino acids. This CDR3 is CASLGGDGGETQYF. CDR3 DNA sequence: TGTGCCAGCCTGGGGGGGGACGGAGGAGAGACCCAGTACTTC.